This T cell receptor beta chain was captured by sequencing in a study of regulatory T cells in long-lasting Graves disease. This clonotype was observed a few times. Antigen specificity is unknown. The CDR3 is 12 amino acids. V was trimmed by 6 bases and J by 5 bases, leaving 9 bases between them. Regarding time point: persistent/refractory GD, antithyroid drugs over 5 years with positive TRAb. Extracted PBMC RNA gave rise to the TCR library. In Xi'an, China, an endocrinology department was the source of patients. General observations from the study: Favored usage of TRBV28, TRBJ1-2 and TRBJ2-5 was recorded in persistent disease.

In building TCR beta libraries, iRepertoire HTBI primers were used together with Arm-PCR of CDR3 regions. In the original workflow: Gene usage covered 55 to 70 TRBV and more than 13 TRBJ segments. One entry per CDR3 protein results from TCRdb running MiXCR on the multiplex PCR reads. TCRdb, not the original authors, processed these V and J calls. Found here are about 470,000 distinct CDR3 sequences, 20% to 25% of them singletons; the top ten hold about 6.6%. Source: peripheral blood mononuclear cells (PBMCs), taken when the disease was refractory, from a patient treated with antithyroid drugs. V is TRBV12-3 or TRBV12-4 and J is TRBJ2-3; D is perhaps TRBD2 (6 bases). This TCR derives from a female donor with Graves disease. In nucleotides, the CDR3 is TGTGCCAGCAGAAGACTAGTAGATACGCAGTATTTT. This encodes CASRRLVDTQYF.